The next 22 T cell receptor beta chains were all read from a single sample in a study of blood T cell repertoires in COVID-19. Clones were sequenced by immunoSEQ multiplex PCR, and TCRdb holds only the in-frame ones, with some missing. There are just under 75,000 clones in the sample; roughly 84% occur only once, and approximately 2.5% lies in the top ten. Sequences were obtained from peripheral blood. The receptors were gathered from a man older than 75 with active or convalescent COVID-19.

The chain carries TRBV5-1 and TRBJ2-7; perhaps TRBD2 as D (7 bases). This CDR3 region has 15 residues. Germline V gives CDR1 SGHRS, CDR2 YFSETQ. V was pared by 4 bases and J by 4 bases, with 18 bases between. The CDR3 coding sequence is TGCGCCAGCAGCCACGGAAGGGGGGGGCTGTACGAGCAGTACTTC. Its protein product is CASSHGRGGLYEQYF. Full variable domain (missing parts from reference TRBV5-1 and TRBJ2-7): KAGVTQTPRYLIKTRGQQVTLSCSPISGHRSVSWYQQTPGQGLQFLFEYFSETQRNKGNFPGRFSGRQFSNSRSEMNVSTLELGDSALYLCASSHGRGGLYEQYFGPGTRLTVT.

This clone was found once. V usage is TRBV14 and J usage is TRBJ2-1; TRBD1 is a possible D gene (5 bases). CDR3 size: 15 residues. In germline, CDR1 is SGHDN, CDR2 FVKESK. V lost 8 bases, J lost 6 bases, and 20 bases lay in between. In DNA, the CDR3 is TGTGCCAGCGGACCTCAGGGAAATTGGGGCAATGAGCAGTTCTTC. Amino acids: CASGPQGNWGNEQFF.

This clone has only one observation. CDR3 sequence (DNA): TGTGCCAGCAGCTGGGGCCGGGGGGACTACACCTTC. Translation gives CASSWGRGDYTF. V usage is TRBV7-2 and J usage is TRBJ1-2; tentatively, D is TRBD1 (5 bases). V lost 4 bases and J lost 10, with 13 bases in between. CDR3 length: 12 amino acids. Germline CDR1 SGHTA, CDR2 FQGNSA. Supplemented by reference TRBV7-2 and TRBJ1-2, the full variable domain reads GAGVSQSPSNKVTEKGKDVELRCDPISGHTALYWYRQSLGQGLEFLIYFQGNSAPDKSGLPSDRFSAERTGGSVSTLTIQRTQQEDSAVYLCASSWGRGDYTFGSGTRLTVV.

The chain joins TRBV3-1 (or the pseudogene TRBV3-2) to TRBJ1-5, with unresolved D. The germline V gene encodes CDR1 LGHDT and CDR2 YNNKEL (reference sequence). Trimming removed 2 bases at V and 0 bases at J, with 5 bases between. The CDR3 loop spans 14 amino acids. CDR3 sequence reads: CASSQQNSNQPQHF. The CDR3 nucleotides read TGTGCCAGCAGCCAACAGAATAGCAATCAGCCCCAGCATTTT.

The genes are TRBV10-1 and TRBJ1-5; no firm D call. This CDR3 is built from 18 residues. Germline values: CDR1 WNHNN, CDR2 SYGVQD (reference sequence). V was clipped by 6 bases and J by 0 bases, with 21 bases between them. CDR3 in DNA: TGCGCCAGCAGCCTAATCGACGGGGTCCTATATAGCAATCAGCCCCAGCATTTT. Translation: CASSLIDGVLYSNQPQHF.

The chain is built from TRBV6-9 and TRBJ2-7; 15 bases map to TRBD2. The CDR3 consists of 14 residues. Germline V gene lookup returns CDR1 MNHGY and CDR2 SVAAGI. Unmatched junction bases numbered 5, after V lost 10 bases and J lost 4 bases. CDR3 sequence: CATGTSGRWYEQYF. CDR3 nucleotides: TGTGCCACCGGGACTAGCGGGAGGTGGTACGAGCAGTACTTC.

CDR3 bases: TGTGCCAGCACCCTTAGTACCTCTTACGAGCAGTACTTC. Protein product: CASTLSTSYEQYF. V gene TRBV7-9 combines with J gene TRBJ2-7; D is ambiguous. V was clipped by 7 bases and J by 4 bases, with 14 bases between them. CDR1 SEHNR and CDR2 FQNEAQ come from the germline V gene (reference sequence). The CDR3 sequence is 13 residues long.

The chain combines TRBV25-1 with TRBJ1-6, with D perhaps matching TRBD1 (5 bases). This CDR3 is 14 amino acids long. Per the germline V gene, CDR1 is MGHDK and CDR2 is SYGVNS. V lost 8 bases and J lost 7, with 15 bases in between. CDR3 amino acids: CASGHSTSNSPLHF. The CDR3 DNA is TGTGCCAGCGGACACAGCACCTCAAATTCACCCCTCCACTTT.

This chain's CDR3 is CASRSRLAGTYNEQFF. The CDR3 DNA follows: TGTGCCAGCAGGTCTCGTCTAGCGGGAACCTACAATGAGCAGTTCTTC. The rearrangement links TRBV28 to TRBJ2-1, with 9 bases identical to TRBD2. CDR1 is MDHEN and CDR2 is SYDVKM in the germline V gene. CDR3 size: 16 residues. J gave up 2 bases and V 6 bases, and 8 bases lay outside the gene matches.

This sequence joins TRBV4-1 and TRBJ1-6; 10 bases are a match to TRBD1. The CDR3 extends over 15 amino acids. Germline-derived CDR1 and CDR2 are MGHRA and YSYEKL. V trimming: 2 bases; J trimming: 6 bases; junction bases outside the gene matches: 1. CDR3 amino acids: CASSQRQGANSPLHF. For the CDR3, the DNA is TGCGCCAGCAGCCAAAGACAGGGGGCTAATTCACCCCTCCACTTT.

The chain recombines TRBV2 with TRBJ2-5, with 14 positions matching TRBD2. The V gene end was trimmed by 5 bases and the J gene end by 2 bases; junction bases not matched to a gene: 4. Germline CDR1 reads SNHLY; CDR2 reads FYNNEI. The CDR3 is 16 residues long. CDR3 nucleotide sequence: TGTGCCAGCAGTCAACGACTAGCGGGGGGGCAAGAGACCCAGTACTTC. Amino acids: CASSQRLAGGQETQYF.

The chain recombines TRBV2 with TRBJ1-6; 11 bases are shared with TRBD1. CDR1 SNHLY and CDR2 FYNNEI come from the germline V gene. The CDR3 is made up of 21 amino acids. Trimming took 6 bases from V and 0 from J; bases not matched to a gene: 16. CDR3: CASRARSGTGGYSSYNSPLHF. DNA for the CDR3: TGTGCCAGCAGAGCCAGGTCCGGGACAGGGGGATATAGCTCCTATAATTCACCCCTCCACTTT.

The V call is TRBV5-6, the J call TRBJ1-1; D is undetermined. The germline CDR1 and CDR2 sequences are SGHDT and YYEEEE. This CDR3 has 15 residues. V gave up 2 bases and J gave up 2 bases, with 13 bases separating them. CDR3 residues: CASSLRRGINTEAFF. In nucleotides, the CDR3 is TGTGCCAGCAGCTTAAGGCGAGGGATAAACACTGAAGCTTTCTTT.

This clone came up a few times. The CDR3 bases are TGCGCCAGCAGCTTGGTCCCGGGTCGGGCCGGGGAGCTGTTTTTT. As protein: CASSLVPGRAGELFF. This chain links TRBV5-1 with TRBJ2-2; D is unresolved. The CDR3 sequence is 15 residues long. The V end was cut by 0 bases, the J end by 6 bases, with 12 bases between. Germline V gene lookup returns CDR1 SGHRS and CDR2 YFSETQ.

The CDR3 is CSASPSGGNYEQYF. Written as DNA, the CDR3 is TGCAGTGCGAGTCCTAGCGGGGGGAACTACGAGCAGTACTTC. The chain has TRBV20-1 and TRBJ2-7, with 11 bases matching TRBD2. Trimming cost V 6 bases and J 3 bases; bases outside gene matches: 7. Germline-derived CDR1 and CDR2 are DFQATT and SNEGSKA (reference sequence). The CDR3 has 14 residues.

A word on this clone: The junction departs from germline at one end; a sequencing error may be responsible. V is TRBV11-2 and J is TRBJ2-7; tentative D call: TRBD2 (7 bases). Germline loops: CDR1 SGHAT, CDR2 FQNNGV. This CDR3 region has 16 residues. The CDR3 sequence is CPSSLGVGGGGDEQYF. The CDR3 DNA is TGTCCCAGCAGCTTAGGGGTAGGGGGTGGGGGGGACGAGCAGTACTTC.

Only one count was recorded for this clone. The chain is built from TRBV7-2 and TRBJ2-3, with 9 bases aligning to TRBD2. Germline lookup yields CDR1 SGHTA and CDR2 FQGNSA. The CDR3 consists of 15 residues. Trimming at V came to 8 bases and at J to 4 bases, leaving 10 bases not matched to a gene. DNA for the CDR3: TGTGCCAGCGGACTAGCGACACGAAGGGCAGATACGCAGTATTTT. It yields the protein CASGLATRRADTQYF.

For the CDR3, the DNA is TGTGCCAGCAGTTACTCACCAGGGGGGACTGAAGCTTTCTTT. It encodes CASSYSPGGTEAFF. V and J are TRBV6-6 and TRBJ1-1, with 7 bases fitting TRBD1. CDR3 length: 14 residues. From germline, CDR1 is MNHNY and CDR2 SVGAGI (reference sequence). Trimming took 0 bases from V and 5 from J; bases not matched to a gene: 3.

The J gene is TRBJ1-5, the V gene TRBV7-2; no clear D gene. Trimming took 5 bases from V and 4 from J, leaving 9 bases between them. The CDR3 has 13 amino acids. The germline V gene encodes CDR1 SGHTA and CDR2 FQGNSA. The CDR3 nucleotides are TGTGCCAGCAGCACCGCGAATAATCAGCCCCAGCATTTT. Translation: CASSTANNQPQHF.

This clone was seen once. The chain links TRBV30 to TRBJ1-5, with D perhaps TRBD1 (5 bases). Germline V lookup: CDR1 GTSNPN, CDR2 SVGIG (reference sequence). Trimming left V 0 bases short and J 7 bases short, with 7 bases between. The CDR3 has 12 residues. CDR3 region: CAWSVKGQPQHF. DNA for the CDR3: TGTGCCTGGAGTGTAAAGGGGCAGCCCCAGCATTTT.

The rearrangement uses TRBV5-5 and TRBJ2-7; TRBD1 aligns across 8 bases. In germline, CDR1 is SGHKS, CDR2 YYEKEE (reference sequence). CDR3 length equals 14 residues. J gave up 2 bases and V 4 bases, and 5 bases lay outside the gene matches. The CDR3 is CASSPTGGPYEQYF. The DNA of the CDR3 is TGTGCCAGCAGCCCCACAGGGGGGCCCTACGAGCAGTACTTC.

This chain uses TRBV2 with TRBJ2-5; 11 nucleotides match TRBD2. V lost 6 bases, J lost 1 base, and 16 bases stayed unmatched. Per the germline V gene, CDR1 is SNHLY and CDR2 is FYNNEI. CDR3 size: 19 residues. CDR3 amino acids: CASRRHPTSGNYLQETQYF. In nucleotides, the CDR3 is TGTGCCAGCAGACGACACCCGACTAGCGGGAACTACCTCCAAGAGACCCAGTACTTC.